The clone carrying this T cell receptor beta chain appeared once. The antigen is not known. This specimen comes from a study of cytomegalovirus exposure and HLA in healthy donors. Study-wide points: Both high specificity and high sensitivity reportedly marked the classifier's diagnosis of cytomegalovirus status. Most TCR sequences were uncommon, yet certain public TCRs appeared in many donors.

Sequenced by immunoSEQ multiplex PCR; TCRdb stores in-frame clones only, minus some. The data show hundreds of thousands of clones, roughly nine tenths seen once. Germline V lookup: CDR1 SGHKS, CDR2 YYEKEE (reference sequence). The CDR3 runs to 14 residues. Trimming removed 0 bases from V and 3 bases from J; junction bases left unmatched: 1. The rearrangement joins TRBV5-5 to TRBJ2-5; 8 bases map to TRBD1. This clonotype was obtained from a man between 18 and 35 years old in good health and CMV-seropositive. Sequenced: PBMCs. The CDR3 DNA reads TGTGCCAGCAGCTTGGTGGGACAGGAAGAGACCCAGTACTTC. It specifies CASSLVGQEETQYF.